This T cell receptor (beta chain) comes out of a study of shared clonotypes between healthy human individuals. Findings and caveats of the study: Only blood was sampled; tissue repertoires likely differ. Naive CD4 clonotypes overlapped across a handful of donors at approximately 5.5%.

The V gene's germline CDR1 is SGDLS and CDR2 YYNGEE. The CDR3 extends over 12 amino acids. With 4 bases removed from V and 2 bases from J, the gap between germline ends came to 7 bases. As concerns this clone: Its target is not known.

For every subset, genomic DNA was evenly distributed across several immunoSEQ plates. Sequencing was performed with immunoSEQ multiplex PCR; in TCRdb, only in-frame clones are kept and a portion is missing. In the table there are some 1 million clones, 60% to 80% of which are singletons. V is TRBV9 and J is TRBJ2-7; no definite D call. This sequence originates from a man aged 18 to 30 in good health. The sample taken for sequencing was memory CD4+ T cells sorted from blood. Subset meaning: CD45RA-negative fraction. Written as DNA, the CDR3 is TGTGCCAGCAGCCATAATCCCTACGAGCAGTACTTC. This sequence encodes CASSHNPYEQYF.